The entry that follows covers one TCR beta chain sequence. The CDR3 runs to 14 residues. The germline gives CDR1 SGDLS, CDR2 YYNGEE. The V end was cut by 0 bases, the J end by 8 bases, with 12 bases between. This specimen comes from a study of OX40 agonist ivuxolimab in advanced cancers. Study details: Ivuxolimab is a fully human IgG2 antibody that activates OX40 (CD134). Administration of intravenous ivuxolimab to patients occurred every 2 weeks at 0.01 to 10 mg/kg.

The method was immunoSEQ multiplex PCR; TCRdb's version includes in-frame clones alone and lacks a portion of them. The sample lists some 40,000 clones; 70% to 90% were seen once. This sequence originates from an adult with an advanced solid tumor such as melanoma, head and neck, liver or kidney cancer. The specimen comprised CD4+ or CD8+ T cells sorted from blood, sampled in a trial of the OX40 agonist ivuxolimab. The chain carries TRBV9 and TRBJ2-1, with D unclear. The CDR3 nucleotides are TGTGCCAGCAGCGTAGGAGCCAGCCACGATGAGCAGTTCTTC. Protein: CASSVGASHDEQFF.